This T cell receptor (beta chain) is drawn from a study of blood T cell repertoires in COVID-19. Repertoires were generated with immunoSEQ multiplex PCR, while TCRdb's copy carries only in-frame clones and drops some. In the table there are some 190,000 clones, roughly 86% of which are singletons. Germline V gene lookup returns CDR1 SGHDT and CDR2 YYEEEE. The CDR3 has 15 amino acids. V shed 4 bases, J shed 1 base, and the junction held 5 bases outside the gene matches. The chain combines TRBV5-6 with TRBJ1-2; 9 bases align to TRBD1. The source is a middle-aged woman in a cohort exposed to, infected with or recovered from COVID-19 (not recorded which). Sequencing was performed on PBMCs or T cells enriched from blood (not recorded which). The CDR3 reads CASSPGTGYNYGYTF. The CDR3 DNA reads TGTGCCAGCAGCCCGGGGACAGGGTATAACTATGGCTACACCTTC. Combining the CDR3 with reference TRBV5-6 and TRBJ1-2 gives the whole variable domain DAGVTQSPTHLIKTRGQQVTLRCSPKSGHDTVSWYQQALGQGPQFIFQYYEEEERQRGNFPDRFSGHQFPNYSSELNVNALLLGDSALYLCASSPGTGYNYGYTFGSGTRLTVV.